This is a list of T cell receptor beta chains from one sample in a study of response to subunit inactivated influenza vaccine. TCRdb re-called the RT-PCR reads through MiXCR, storing one row per CDR3 protein. The sample has 500,000 to 550,000 distinct CDR3 sequences, about 8% seen once. The sequencing here drew on PBMCs from blood, taken about 23 months after vaccination. Every receptor here comes from a man aged 50-75 years who received an inactivated influenza vaccine. Both conserved end residues are part of each CDR3.

V: TRBV7-2
J: TRBJ2-1
CDR3: CASIPASGLAYNEQFF

V: TRBV19
J: TRBJ1-1
CDR3: CASSIAPRRLATEAFF

V: TRBV7-9
J: TRBJ2-7
CDR3: CASSLAGPGPEQYF

V: TRBV9
J: TRBJ2-1
CDR3: CASSETSGMGNEQFF

V: TRBV12-3/TRBV12-4
J: TRBJ2-1
CDR3: CATFTGKLDNEQFF

V: TRBV11-2
J: TRBJ2-7
CDR3: CASSFADSTTHF

V: TRBV27
J: TRBJ2-2
CDR3: CASSLYRGIANTGELFF

V: TRBV4-2
J: TRBJ2-3
CDR3: CASSPRRRGGRTDTQYF

V: TRBV29-1
J: TRBJ2-3
CDR3: CSVGREFNTDTQYF

V: TRBV7-2
J: TRBJ1-1
CDR3: CASILGRGNTEAFF